This paragraph covers one TCR beta chain sequence. Its specificity is unknown. With the read ending 3 residues before the CDR3 end, the germline J gene is used to fill in that end. CDR3 size: 16 residues. CDR1 is DFQATT, CDR2 SNEGSKA, per germline (reference sequence). Trimming pared 6 bases from V and 0 bases from J, leaving 20 bases between. These data belong to a study of T cells in women clearing cervical HPV infection. Using immunoSEQ multiplex PCR, the repertoire was profiled, and TCRdb retains in-frame clones only, with some absent. This table lists approximately 35,000 clones. Broader study findings: Cases and controls were distinguished at AUC 0.83 by richness and V genes. Richness differences could reflect unmeasured T-cell content per sample.

This clonotype originated in a woman between 18 and 70 years old with a cervical HPV16 infection that either progressed to CIN3+ or cleared (not recorded which). Specimen: blood buffy coat. The chain employs TRBV20-1 and TRBJ1-1, with D possibly being TRBD1 (6 bases). The sequenced CDR3 bases are TGCAGTGCCCGGTTCGGGGGGCGGACTGTGAACACTGAA. Its protein is CSARFGGRTVNTE. The full CDR3 is CSARFGGRTVNTEAFF.